These 30 T cell receptor beta chains were all obtained from the same sample, sequenced in a study of T-cell reconstitution after alpha-beta-depleted transplantation in children (TCRdb year 2016). The treatment or condition tag for this specimen amounts to: allogeneic hematopoietic cell transplantation with graft depleted of TCRalphabeta T cells and CD19 B cells. Libraries were built with PCR. Instrument used: Illumina HiSeq 2500. To normalize quantification of the TCRbeta repertoire, the TCR libraries were built with molecular barcoding that relied on unique molecular identifiers. Using fastp at Q25 and MiXCR, TCRdb reprocessed the public reads and kept productive beta chains. For every CDR3 protein sequence, its rows merge into one entry that carries the most common genes and DNA. The sample data list a few hundred thousand distinct CDR3 sequences, and roughly 13% of these were observed just once. Approximately 2% of the sample is in the top ten clones.

The material sequenced was PBMCs, mostly from graft donor cells, taken 360 days after TCRalphabeta/CD19-depleted stem cell transplant. Every receptor here comes from a male patient younger than 18 who had a stem cell transplant for acute myeloid leukemia, so the T cells may come from the graft donor.

The chain carries TRBV12-3 or TRBV12-4 and TRBJ2-3; D tentatively reads TRBD1 or TRBD2 (5 bases each). Deletions cut 0 bases from V and 0 bases from J, with 10 bases between. The CDR3 runs to 16 residues. CDR3 bases: TGTGCCAGCAGTTTAGCGGGACGGATTAGCACAGATACGCAGTATTTT. This gives the protein CASSLAGRISTDTQYF.

This clonotype was seen a few times. The rearrangement joins TRBV6-1 to TRBJ1-2; D may be TRBD1 (5 bases). Germline V CDR1 and CDR2: MNHNS, SASEGT. This CDR3 spans 13 amino acids. V was cut by 7 bases and J by 5 bases, with 14 bases left in between. In DNA form, the CDR3 reads TGTGCCAGCAAAATGGACAAGCTATATGGCTACACCTTC. Translation: CASKMDKLYGYTF.

The chain carries TRBV7-9 and TRBJ1-1; 7 nucleotides align to TRBD1. CDR3 length equals 13 residues. After removal of 6 bases from V and 7 bases from J, the junction contained 8 bases not matched to a gene. The germline V gene has CDR1 SEHNR and CDR2 FQNEAQ (reference sequence). CDR3 DNA sequence: TGTGCCAGCAGACCGAGAGGACAGGTTGAAGCTTTCTTT. As protein: CASRPRGQVEAFF.

Ten or more counts support this clonotype. The V and J genes are TRBV29-1 and TRBJ1-1; TRBD1 might be the D (5 bases). Looked up from germline, CDR1 is SQVTM and CDR2 is ANQGSEA. The CDR3 spans 12 residues. V shed 4 bases and J shed 1 base, with 7 bases lying between them. In DNA form, the CDR3 reads TGCAGCGTTGGACAGCCGAACACTGAAGCTTTCTTT. Protein: CSVGQPNTEAFF.

This clonotype was detected many times. The chain has TRBV29-1 and TRBJ2-7; D uncertain. V lost 7 bases and J lost 1, with 11 bases in between. CDR3 length equals 12 residues. CDR1 and CDR2 (germline): SQVTM, ANQGSEA. CDR3 region: CSAQLLSYEQYF. CDR3 coding DNA: TGCAGCGCTCAACTACTTTCCTACGAGCAGTACTTC.

This rearrangement joins TRBV29-1 to TRBJ1-1; 10 bases agree with TRBD1. This CDR3 contains 14 residues. Trimming removed 2 bases from V and 4 bases from J; junction bases left unmatched: 4. From germline, CDR1 is SQVTM and CDR2 ANQGSEA. The CDR3 region has the DNA TGCAGCGTTGAAAGGACAGGGGGGGGCACTGAAGCTTTCTTT. This encodes CSVERTGGGTEAFF.

The sample holds a few counts of this clonotype. The V gene is TRBV7-3, the J gene TRBJ2-1; 11 nucleotides agree with TRBD2. The CDR3 extends over 19 amino acids. V trimming: 3 bases; J trimming: 2 bases; junction bases outside the gene matches: 12. Germline CDR1 is SGHTA and CDR2 is FQGTGA. CDR3 region: CASSFYRGGGLAAYNEQFF. CDR3 nucleotide sequence: TGTGCCAGCAGCTTCTATAGGGGGGGGGGACTAGCGGCCTACAATGAGCAGTTCTTC.

This sequence joins TRBV5-1 and TRBJ2-7; 9 bases fit TRBD2. There are 15 residues in the CDR3. Trimming cost V 5 bases and J 2 bases; bases outside gene matches: 8. Looked up from germline, CDR1 is SGHRS and CDR2 is YFSETQ. The CDR3 coding sequence is TGCGCCAGCAGTTCGAGCGGGAGGAATCCCTACGAGCAGTACTTC. It specifies CASSSSGRNPYEQYF.

There are many counts of this clonotype. The rearrangement links TRBV29-1 to TRBJ2-5, with D perhaps matching TRBD1 (5 bases). The germline V and J ends were trimmed by 8 bases and 3 bases, with 28 bases remaining between them. CDR1 and CDR2 (germline): SQVTM, ANQGSEA. The length of the CDR3 is 17 residues. The CDR3 nucleotides read TGCAGCTGTTGGGGCCTGGAGACCGTGGCCCTTAAAGAGACCCAGTACTTC. Protein product: CSCWGLETVALKETQYF.

The rearrangement uses TRBV11-2 and TRBJ2-7; the D is unclear. The CDR3 is 18 amino acids. Germline assignment: CDR1 SGHAT and CDR2 FQNNGV. Trimming removed 4 bases at V and 3 bases at J, with 25 bases between. CDR3 protein: CASSSAKRLSLGIYEQYF. Here the CDR3 DNA reads TGTGCCAGCAGCTCCGCCAAAAGGCTCTCCTTAGGAATCTACGAGCAGTACTTC.

This clonotype has more than one count but fewer than ten. V gene TRBV6-2 or TRBV6-3 combines with J gene TRBJ2-2; 8 nucleotides match TRBD2. This CDR3 region has 17 residues. CDR1 is MNHEY and CDR2 is SVGEGT in the germline V gene. Unmatched junction bases numbered 7, after V lost 0 bases and J lost 4 bases. CDR3 loop: CASSYSMRGLVTGELFF. CDR3 DNA sequence: TGTGCCAGCAGTTACTCGATGCGGGGACTAGTCACCGGGGAGCTGTTTTTT.

In its sample, this clonotype was seen a few times. The V gene is TRBV12-3 or TRBV12-4, the J gene TRBJ2-7; the D gene could be TRBD1 or TRBD2 (7 bases each). V lost 7 bases to trimming and J lost 0 bases, with 13 bases between them. This CDR3 region has 14 residues. CDR3 sequence reads: CASKARGGSYEQYF. The CDR3 bases are TGTGCCAGCAAAGCCAGGGGGGGCTCCTACGAGCAGTACTTC.

This clonotype was counted at least ten times. V and J are TRBV25-1 and TRBJ2-2; D might be TRBD2 (6 bases). Between the trimmed V and J ends, which lost 2 bases and 0 bases, there was a span of 13 bases. Germline V gene data show CDR1 as MGHDK and CDR2 as SYGVNS. This CDR3 has 17 residues. In DNA form, the CDR3 reads TGTGCCAGCAGTGAAGTGGGCGGAGGGGCGAACACCGGGGAGCTGTTTTTT. Translated, it gives CASSEVGGGANTGELFF.

V gene TRBV28 combines with J gene TRBJ1-2; 8 bases agree with TRBD1. Germline V CDR1 and CDR2: MDHEN, SYDVKM. There are 14 residues in the CDR3. V lost 5 bases and J lost 6; bases outside the gene matches: 8. CDR3 residues: CASSDEDREDGYTF. As DNA, the CDR3 is TGTGCCAGCAGTGACGAGGACAGGGAGGATGGCTACACCTTC.

The gene calls are TRBV7-4 and TRBJ1-1; no definite D call. Looked up from germline, CDR1 is SGHVT and CDR2 is SQSDAQ. V was shortened by 1 base and J by 5 bases, with 11 bases between the two germline ends. The CDR3 spans 14 residues. CDR3 residues: CASSLEVGRTEAFF. Here the CDR3 DNA reads TGTGCCAGCAGCTTAGAAGTGGGAAGAACTGAAGCTTTCTTT.

This clonotype has a count of ten or more. The chain employs TRBV29-1 and TRBJ2-1, with a tentative D call TRBD2 (5 bases). CDR3 length: 14 residues. CDR1 and CDR2 from the germline V gene are SQVTM and ANQGSEA. V lost 7 bases to trimming and J lost 4 bases, with 17 bases between them. The CDR3 region has the DNA TGCAGCGCCAACCCCTATAGCGAATACAATGAGCAGTTCTTC. Translated, it gives CSANPYSEYNEQFF.

In its sample, this clonotype was seen a few times. This chain joins TRBV7-8 and TRBJ2-1, with 8 nucleotides matching TRBD2. This CDR3 is 17 amino acids long. CDR1 is SGHVS, CDR2 FQNEAQ, per germline. The trim removed 5 bases at V and 4 bases at J, leaving 13 bases unmatched. CDR3 amino acids: CASSPRQGLVGYNEQFF. The CDR3 DNA reads TGTGCCAGCAGCCCTCGGCAGGGACTAGTAGGTTACAATGAGCAGTTCTTC.

This clonotype was found a few times. This chain connects TRBV20-1 to TRBJ2-1; D perhaps matches TRBD2 (6 bases). With 3 bases removed from V and 6 bases from J, the gap between germline ends came to 9 bases. Germline V gene sequence: CDR1 DFQATT, CDR2 SNEGSKA (reference sequence). The CDR3 is made up of 12 amino acids. In nucleotides, the CDR3 is TGCAGTGCTAGTCGGGGGTTCAATGAGCAGTTCTTC. As protein: CSASRGFNEQFF.

This clonotype was recorded many times. The chain joins TRBV28 to TRBJ2-7; D is undetermined. V lost 3 bases and J lost 0, with 12 bases in between. Germline V gene lookup returns CDR1 MDHEN and CDR2 SYDVKM. The CDR3 spans 15 residues. The CDR3 spells CASSFPTPSSYEQYF. Here the CDR3 DNA reads TGTGCCAGCAGTTTTCCGACTCCCAGCTCCTACGAGCAGTACTTC.

This chain links TRBV28 with TRBJ2-3; D call uncertain. The germline gives CDR1 MDHEN, CDR2 SYDVKM. This CDR3 region has 15 residues. Trimming shortened V by 4 bases and J by 1 base, and 12 bases separated the two germline ends. CDR3 sequence reads: CASSWGSMGTDTQYF. As DNA, the CDR3 is TGTGCCAGCAGTTGGGGATCGATGGGCACAGATACGCAGTATTTT.

This clonotype was recorded a few times. The chain recombines TRBV29-1 with TRBJ2-1; TRBD2 agrees at 10 bases. The CDR3 totals 19 residues. J lost 8 bases, V lost 7 bases, and 26 bases had no gene match. Germline assignment: CDR1 SQVTM and CDR2 ANQGSEA. As DNA, the CDR3 is TGCAGCGCCATAGGAGTGACTAGCGGGCCAGCCCCCTATTGGTATGAGCAGTTCTTC. It is translated as CSAIGVTSGPAPYWYEQFF.

This clonotype was observed at least ten times. CDR3 coding DNA: TGTGCCAGCAGCTTACTGGGACAGGGTTTAGAGACCCAGTACTTC. Amino acids: CASSLLGQGLETQYF. J is TRBJ2-5 and V is TRBV7-6, with 9 positions matching TRBD1. The junction had 5 bases not matched to a gene; V was cut back by 2 bases and J by 4 bases. There are 15 residues in the CDR3. Germline-derived CDR1 and CDR2 are SGHVS and FNYEAQ. Full variable domain (rest looked up from reference TRBV7-6 and TRBJ2-5): GAGVSQSPRYKVTKRGQDVALRCDPISGHVSLYWYRQALGQGPEFLTYFNYEAQQDKSGLPNDRFSAERPEGSISTLTIQRTEQRDSAMYRCASSLLGQGLETQYFGPGTRLLVL.

This clonotype was counted many times. V is TRBV14 and J is TRBJ2-7; the D is unclear. Trimming stripped 0 bases from V and 0 bases from J, with 15 bases between. This CDR3 is 17 amino acids long. Germline CDR1 and CDR2: SGHDN and FVKESK. The CDR3 loop reads CASSQDRRASSSYEQYF. The CDR3 DNA reads as TGTGCCAGCAGCCAAGATCGTCGGGCTTCTAGCTCCTACGAGCAGTACTTC.

The chain carries TRBV25-1 and TRBJ2-6, with 10 bases identical to TRBD1. V shed 4 bases and J 2 bases; nucleotides not matched to a gene: 5. Germline CDR1 is MGHDK and CDR2 is SYGVNS. This CDR3 spans 17 amino acids. The CDR3 sequence is CASSARDRGAGANVLTF. Here the CDR3 DNA reads TGTGCCAGCAGTGCCCGGGACAGGGGAGCTGGGGCCAACGTCCTGACTTTC.

The chain combines TRBV6-1 with TRBJ2-1; 8 bases match TRBD2. The CDR3 consists of 15 residues. V gave up 6 bases and J gave up 8 bases; unmatched junction bases: 12. Germline CDR1 MNHNS, CDR2 SASEGT. The CDR3 DNA sequence: TGTGCCAGCAGCCGATCAAGCGGGAGTAGGGATGAGCAGTTCTTC. Translated, it gives CASSRSSGSRDEQFF.

This clonotype was counted many times. V and J are TRBV4-2 and TRBJ2-1; D is unresolved. The germline gives CDR1 LGHNA, CDR2 YNFKEQ. The germline V and J ends were trimmed by 2 bases and 6 bases, with 14 bases remaining between them. The CDR3 covers 15 residues. The CDR3 sequence is CASSQTAFTTNEQFF. The CDR3 nucleotides are TGTGCCAGCAGCCAAACAGCGTTTACTACCAATGAGCAGTTCTTC.

CDR3 in amino acids: CSVEAVITSTDTQYF. The CDR3 DNA reads as TGCAGCGTTGAAGCAGTGATTACTAGCACAGATACGCAGTATTTT. The chain combines TRBV29-1 with TRBJ2-3, with D hard to call. The CDR3 sequence is 15 residues long. CDR1 and CDR2 from the germline V gene are SQVTM and ANQGSEA. V lost 1 base and J 0 bases, leaving 11 bases between the germline ends.

The chain has TRBV24-1 and TRBJ2-5, with 14 bases aligning to TRBD2. The CDR3 is 16 residues long. Germline V CDR1 and CDR2: KGHDR, SFDVKD. V dropped 3 bases and J dropped 4; count of bases not matched to a gene: 3. The CDR3 here is CATSDLGLAGVETQYF. The DNA for the CDR3 is TGTGCCACCAGTGATCTGGGACTAGCGGGGGTAGAGACCCAGTACTTC.

This clonotype has a handful of counts. V is TRBV6-2 or TRBV6-3 and J is TRBJ2-7; TRBD1 is a possible D gene (6 bases). V was shortened by 8 bases and J by 3 bases, with 17 bases between the two germline ends. This CDR3 comprises 14 residues. CDR1 is MNHEY, CDR2 SVGEGT, per germline. CDR3 sequence: CASAYPTGNYEQYF. The CDR3 nucleotides are TGTGCCAGCGCTTACCCCACAGGGAACTACGAGCAGTACTTC.

This clonotype occurred a few times. This sequence joins TRBV4-1 and TRBJ2-1; 8 bases fit TRBD2. This CDR3 region has 15 residues. J was trimmed by 1 base and V by 6 bases; bases with no gene match: 5. CDR1 and CDR2 (germline): MGHRA, YSYEKL. The CDR3 region has the DNA TGCGCCAGCAGGACACTAGCGGAATCCTACAATGAGCAGTTCTTC. Its protein is CASRTLAESYNEQFF.